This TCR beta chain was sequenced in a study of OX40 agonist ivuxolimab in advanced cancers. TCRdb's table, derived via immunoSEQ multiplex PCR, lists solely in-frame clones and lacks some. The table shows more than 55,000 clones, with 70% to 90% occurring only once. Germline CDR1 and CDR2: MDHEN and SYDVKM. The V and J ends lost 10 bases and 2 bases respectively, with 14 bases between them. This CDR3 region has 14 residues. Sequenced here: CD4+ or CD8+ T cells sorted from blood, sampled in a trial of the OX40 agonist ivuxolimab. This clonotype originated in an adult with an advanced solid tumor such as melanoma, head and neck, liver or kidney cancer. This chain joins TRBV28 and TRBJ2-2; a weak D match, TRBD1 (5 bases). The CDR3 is CATLGQLNTGELFF. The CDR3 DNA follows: TGTGCCACCCTGGGGCAGCTTAACACCGGGGAGCTGTTTTTT.